This T cell receptor (beta chain) was captured by sequencing in a study of tumor-infiltrating lymphocytes in primary liver carcinoma. For the study at large: Recorded tumor stage was T1-T3 N0M0, with diameters of roughly 4 to 11 cm.

Germline lookup yields CDR1 SEHNR and CDR2 FQNEAQ (reference sequence). The CDR3 has 15 residues. Regarding the study as a whole: Tumor-adjacent and tumor-blood pairs shared less of their repertoires than tumor region pairs shared.

Without any cell sorting, roughly 20-32 mg of bulk tissue yielded co-extracted RNA and DNA. With chronic HBV infection, the patients were also treatment-naive. Concerning this clonotype itself: Its antigen is still unknown. The junction shows a germline mismatch at one end, possibly a read error.

Constant-region priming of roughly 500 ng total RNA yielded TCR beta cDNA. Three rounds of nested multiplex PCR with slightly modified ARM-PCR produced TCR beta libraries. Investigators reported that the first two PCR rounds, at 10 cycles each, used TRBV1-TRBV30 forward primers with a C-beta reverse primer. Each CDR3 protein gets one entry after TCRdb re-called the multiplex PCR reads with MiXCR. This table holds tens of thousands of distinct CDR3 sequences, roughly 73% found once. The sequence derives from a woman aged 30 to 39 with primary liver carcinoma and hepatitis B virus infection. The chain is built from TRBV7-9 and TRBJ1-4, with 8 bases matching TRBD1. The sample was tumor-adjacent normal liver tissue. CDR3 nucleotides: TGTGCCAGGAGCTACCAGGGGGCATGGGATGAAAAACTGTTTTTT. This gives the protein CARSYQGAWDEKLFF.